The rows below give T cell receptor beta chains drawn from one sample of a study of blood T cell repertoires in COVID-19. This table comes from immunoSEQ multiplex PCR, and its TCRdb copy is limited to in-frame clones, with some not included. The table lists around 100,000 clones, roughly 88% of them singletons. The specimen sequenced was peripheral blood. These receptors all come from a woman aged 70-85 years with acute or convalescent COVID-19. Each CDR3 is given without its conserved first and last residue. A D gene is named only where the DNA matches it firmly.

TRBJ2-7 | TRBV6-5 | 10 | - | ASRRDSYEQY
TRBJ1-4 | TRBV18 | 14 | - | ASSPGGQTTNEKLF
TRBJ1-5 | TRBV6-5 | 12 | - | ASRPTRGNQPQH
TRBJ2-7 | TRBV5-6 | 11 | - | ASSFFGSYEQY
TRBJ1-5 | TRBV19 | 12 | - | ASSFWREGQPQH
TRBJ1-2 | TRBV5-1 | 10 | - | ASSLAGDGYT
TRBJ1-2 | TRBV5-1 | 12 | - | ASSLAEASYGYT
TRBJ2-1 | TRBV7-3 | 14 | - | ASSCAKESLIGGQF
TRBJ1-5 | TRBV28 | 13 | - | ASSLGGEYNQPQH
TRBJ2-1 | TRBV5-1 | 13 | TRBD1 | ASSLGGQAQNEQF
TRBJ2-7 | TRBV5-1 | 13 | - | ASSLNRLSSYEQY
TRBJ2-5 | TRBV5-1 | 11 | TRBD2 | ASSPLARETQY
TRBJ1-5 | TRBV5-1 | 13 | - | ASSLEGGHHQPQH
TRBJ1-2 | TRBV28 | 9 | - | ASSSRYGYT
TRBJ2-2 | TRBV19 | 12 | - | ASSIAGNTGELF
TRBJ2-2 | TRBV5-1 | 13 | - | ASSLGTGSSGELF
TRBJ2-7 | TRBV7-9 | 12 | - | ASSLEGRAYEQY
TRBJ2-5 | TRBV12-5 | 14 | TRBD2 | ASGLGLAGGQETQY
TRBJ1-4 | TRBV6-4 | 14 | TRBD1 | ASSDLQGMANEKLF
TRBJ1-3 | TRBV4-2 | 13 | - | ASSSRTGSGNTIY
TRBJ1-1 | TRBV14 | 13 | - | ASSQRGGGGFEAF
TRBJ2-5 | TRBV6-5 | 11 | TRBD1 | ATRGTGKETQY
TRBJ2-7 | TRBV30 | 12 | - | AWWRRGTDYEQY
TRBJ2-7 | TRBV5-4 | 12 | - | ASSLDPSSYEQY
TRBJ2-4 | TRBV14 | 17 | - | ASSLTGTRGVLAKNIQY
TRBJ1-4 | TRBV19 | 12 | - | ASSMEATNEKLF
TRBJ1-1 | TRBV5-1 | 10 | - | ASSVEGVGAF
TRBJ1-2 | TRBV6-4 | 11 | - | ASSPTGLEGYT